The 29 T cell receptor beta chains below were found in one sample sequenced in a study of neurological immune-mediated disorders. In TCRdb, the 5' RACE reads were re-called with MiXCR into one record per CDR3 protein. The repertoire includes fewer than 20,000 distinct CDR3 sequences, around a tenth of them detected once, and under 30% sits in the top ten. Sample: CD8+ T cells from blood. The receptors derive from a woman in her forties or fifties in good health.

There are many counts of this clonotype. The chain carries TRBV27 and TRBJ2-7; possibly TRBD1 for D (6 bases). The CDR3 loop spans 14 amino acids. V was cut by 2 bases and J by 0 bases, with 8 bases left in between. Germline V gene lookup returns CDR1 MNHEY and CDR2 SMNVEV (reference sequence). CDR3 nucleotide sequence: TGTGCCAGCAGTTTAGGACAGAGCTCCTACGAGCAGTACTTC. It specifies CASSLGQSSYEQYF.

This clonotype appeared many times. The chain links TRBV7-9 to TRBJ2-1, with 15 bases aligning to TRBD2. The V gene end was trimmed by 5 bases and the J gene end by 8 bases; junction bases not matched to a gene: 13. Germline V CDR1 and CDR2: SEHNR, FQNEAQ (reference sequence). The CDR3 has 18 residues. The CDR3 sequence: CASSPLGTSGRPWDEQFF. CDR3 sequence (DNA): TGTGCCAGCAGCCCGCTTGGGACTAGCGGGAGGCCTTGGGATGAGCAGTTCTTC.

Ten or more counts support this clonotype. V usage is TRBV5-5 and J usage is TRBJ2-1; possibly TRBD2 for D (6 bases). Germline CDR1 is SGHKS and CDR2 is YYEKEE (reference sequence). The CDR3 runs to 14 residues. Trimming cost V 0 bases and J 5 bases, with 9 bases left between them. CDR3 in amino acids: CASSLVRGNNEQFF. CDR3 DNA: TGTGCCAGCAGCTTGGTACGGGGGAACAATGAGCAGTTCTTC.

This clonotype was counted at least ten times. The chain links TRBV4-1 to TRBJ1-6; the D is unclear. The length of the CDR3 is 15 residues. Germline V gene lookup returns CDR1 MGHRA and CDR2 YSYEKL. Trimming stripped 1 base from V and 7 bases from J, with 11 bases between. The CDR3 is CASSQVVEMNSPLHF. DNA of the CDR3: TGCGCCAGCAGCCAAGTAGTTGAAATGAATTCACCCCTCCACTTT.

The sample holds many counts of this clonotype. CDR3 protein: CSAIDREGSYEQYF. The CDR3 DNA follows: TGCAGTGCAATCGACAGGGAAGGGTCCTACGAGCAGTACTTC. The chain has TRBV20-1 and TRBJ2-7, with 7 bases aligning to TRBD1. Germline V gene data show CDR1 as DFQATT and CDR2 as SNEGSKA (reference sequence). V trimming: 6 bases; J trimming: 1 base; junction bases outside the gene matches: 9. This CDR3 has 14 amino acids.

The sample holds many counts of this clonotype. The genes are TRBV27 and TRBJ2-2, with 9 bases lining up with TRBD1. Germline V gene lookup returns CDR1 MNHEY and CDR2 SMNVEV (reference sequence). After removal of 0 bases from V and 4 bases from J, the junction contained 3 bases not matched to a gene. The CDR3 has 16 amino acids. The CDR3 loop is CASSLSNRGRTGELFF. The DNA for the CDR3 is TGTGCCAGCAGTTTATCGAACAGGGGGCGCACCGGGGAGCTGTTTTTT.

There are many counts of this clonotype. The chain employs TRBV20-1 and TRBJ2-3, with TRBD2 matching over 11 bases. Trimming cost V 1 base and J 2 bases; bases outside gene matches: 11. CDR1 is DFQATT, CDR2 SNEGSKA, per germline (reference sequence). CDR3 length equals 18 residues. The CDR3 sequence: CSARVLSSGGIDTDTQYF. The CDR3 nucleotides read TGCAGTGCTAGAGTGTTGTCTAGCGGGGGGATCGACACAGATACGCAGTATTTT.

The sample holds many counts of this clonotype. CDR3 protein: CASTGQELSGANVLTF. The CDR3 DNA is TGTGCCAGTACGGGACAGGAGTTGTCTGGGGCCAACGTCCTGACTTTC. The rearrangement links TRBV28 to TRBJ2-6, with 8 bases matching TRBD1. Germline loops: CDR1 MDHEN, CDR2 SYDVKM. The CDR3 is 16 amino acids. With V trimmed by 9 bases and J by 1 base, 8 bases remained unmatched.

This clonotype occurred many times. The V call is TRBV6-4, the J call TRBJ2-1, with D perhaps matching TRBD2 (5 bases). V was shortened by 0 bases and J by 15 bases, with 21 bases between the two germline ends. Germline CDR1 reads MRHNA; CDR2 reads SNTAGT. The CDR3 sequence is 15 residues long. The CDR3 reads CASSDSPDPFRGLFF. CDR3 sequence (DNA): TGTGCCAGCAGTGACTCCCCAGACCCGTTTCGCGGGCTGTTCTTC.

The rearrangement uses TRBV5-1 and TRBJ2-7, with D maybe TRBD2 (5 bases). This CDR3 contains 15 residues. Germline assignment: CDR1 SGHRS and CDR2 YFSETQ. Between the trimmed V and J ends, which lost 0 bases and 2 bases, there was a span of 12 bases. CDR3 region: CASSLASGNPYEQYF. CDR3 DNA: TGCGCCAGCAGCTTGGCTTCCGGGAACCCCTACGAGCAGTACTTC.

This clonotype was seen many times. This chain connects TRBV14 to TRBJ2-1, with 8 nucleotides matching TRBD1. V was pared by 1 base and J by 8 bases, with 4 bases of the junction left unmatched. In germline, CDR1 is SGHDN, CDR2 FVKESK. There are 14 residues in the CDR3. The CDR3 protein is CASSQASGGYEQFF. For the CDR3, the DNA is TGTGCCAGCAGCCAAGCCTCAGGGGGCTATGAGCAGTTCTTC. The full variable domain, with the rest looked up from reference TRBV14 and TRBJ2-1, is EAGVTQFPSHSVIEKGQTVTLRCDPISGHDNLYWYRRVMGKEIKFLLHFVKESKQDESGMPNNRFLAERTGGTYSTLKVQPAELEDSGVYFCASSQASGGYEQFFGPGTRLTVL.

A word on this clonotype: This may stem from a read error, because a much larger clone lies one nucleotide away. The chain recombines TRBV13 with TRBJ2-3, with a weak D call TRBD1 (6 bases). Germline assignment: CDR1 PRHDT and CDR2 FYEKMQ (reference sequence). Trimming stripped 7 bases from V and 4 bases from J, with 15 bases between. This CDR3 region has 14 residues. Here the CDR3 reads CASTRFWGPDTQYF. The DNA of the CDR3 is TGTGCCAGCACTCGTTTCTGGGGGCCAGATACGCAGTATTTT. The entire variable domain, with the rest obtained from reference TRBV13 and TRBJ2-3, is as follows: AAGVIQSPRHLIKEKRETATLKCYPIPRHDTVYWYQQGPGQDPQFLISFYEKMQSDKGSIPDRFSAQQFSDYHSELNMSSLELGDSALYFCASTRFWGPDTQYFGPGTRLTVL.

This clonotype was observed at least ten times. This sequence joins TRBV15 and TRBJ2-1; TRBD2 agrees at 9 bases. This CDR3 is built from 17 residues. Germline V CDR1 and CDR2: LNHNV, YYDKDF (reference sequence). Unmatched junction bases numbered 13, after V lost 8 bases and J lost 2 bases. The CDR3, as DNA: TGTGCCACCTCGCCCTCCCGGGCTAGCGGGGCCTACAATGAGCAGTTCTTC. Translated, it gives CATSPSRASGAYNEQFF. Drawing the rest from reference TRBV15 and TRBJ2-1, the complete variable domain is DAMVIQNPRYQVTQFGKPVTLSCSQTLNHNVMYWYQQKSSQAPKLLFHYYDKDFNNEADTPDNFQSRRPNTSFCFLDIRSPGLGDTAMYLCATSPSRASGAYNEQFFGPGTRLTVL.

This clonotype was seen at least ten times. Here the CDR3 reads CSVDSLNEQFF. The CDR3 DNA follows: TGCAGCGTTGACTCGTTAAATGAGCAGTTCTTC. The chain couples TRBV29-1 to TRBJ2-1; D not resolved. V lost 3 bases, J lost 7 bases, and 7 bases lay in between. Germline V CDR1 and CDR2: SQVTM, ANQGSEA. The length of the CDR3 is 11 residues.

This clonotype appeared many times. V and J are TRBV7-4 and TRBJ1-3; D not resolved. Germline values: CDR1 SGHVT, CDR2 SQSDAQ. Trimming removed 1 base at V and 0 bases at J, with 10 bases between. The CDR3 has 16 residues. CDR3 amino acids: CASSLDRRTSGNTIYF. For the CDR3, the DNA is TGTGCCAGCAGCTTAGATCGTCGGACCTCTGGAAACACCATATATTTT.

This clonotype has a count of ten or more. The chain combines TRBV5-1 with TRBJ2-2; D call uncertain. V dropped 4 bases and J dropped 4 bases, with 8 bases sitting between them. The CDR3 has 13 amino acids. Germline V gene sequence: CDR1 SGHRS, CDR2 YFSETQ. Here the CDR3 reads CASSPTSTGELFF. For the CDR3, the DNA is TGCGCCAGCAGCCCGACCAGCACCGGGGAGCTGTTTTTT.

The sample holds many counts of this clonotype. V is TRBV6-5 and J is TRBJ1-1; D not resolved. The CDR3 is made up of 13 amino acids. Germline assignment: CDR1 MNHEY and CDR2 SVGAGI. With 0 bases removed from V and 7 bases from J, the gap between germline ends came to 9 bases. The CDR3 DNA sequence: TGTGCCAGCAGTTACTCCCCTAGAGTTGAAGCTTTCTTT. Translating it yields CASSYSPRVEAFF.

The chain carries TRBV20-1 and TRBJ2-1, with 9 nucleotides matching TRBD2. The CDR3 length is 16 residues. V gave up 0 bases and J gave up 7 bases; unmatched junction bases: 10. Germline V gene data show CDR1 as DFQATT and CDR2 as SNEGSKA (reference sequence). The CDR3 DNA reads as TGCAGTGCTAGAGATGCCGCAAAGCGGGGGGTTAATGAGCAGTTCTTC. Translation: CSARDAAKRGVNEQFF.

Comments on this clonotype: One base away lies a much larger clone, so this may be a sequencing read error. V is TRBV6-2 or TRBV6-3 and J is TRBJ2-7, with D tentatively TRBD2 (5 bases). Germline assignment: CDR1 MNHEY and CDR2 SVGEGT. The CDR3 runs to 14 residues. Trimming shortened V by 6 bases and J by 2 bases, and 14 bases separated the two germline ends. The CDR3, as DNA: TGTGCCAGCAGAGGAGTGGGAGTCCCCTACGAGCAGTACTTC. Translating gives CASRGVGVPYEQYF.

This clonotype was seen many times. The CDR3 region is CAITYGANTDTQYF. The CDR3 DNA sequence: TGTGCCATCACTTATGGGGCCAACACAGATACGCAGTATTTT. V is TRBV10-3 and J is TRBJ2-3; TRBD1 is a possible D gene (5 bases). Trimming shortened V by 7 bases and J by 2 bases, and 13 bases separated the two germline ends. The CDR3 extends over 14 amino acids. Germline CDR1 and CDR2: ENHRY and SYGVKD.

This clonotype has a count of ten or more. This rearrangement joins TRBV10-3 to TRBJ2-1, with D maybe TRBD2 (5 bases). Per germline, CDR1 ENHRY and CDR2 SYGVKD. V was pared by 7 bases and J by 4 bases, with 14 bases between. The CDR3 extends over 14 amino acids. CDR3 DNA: TGTGCCATCAAGTACAGCGAGGGTTACAATGAGCAGTTCTTC. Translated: CAIKYSEGYNEQFF.

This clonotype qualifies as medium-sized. CDR3: CASSLWQGGTDTQYF. In DNA, the CDR3 is TGCGCCAGCAGCTTGTGGCAGGGGGGCACAGATACGCAGTATTTT. The V gene is TRBV5-1, the J gene TRBJ2-3; 7 bases are a match to TRBD1. Per the germline V gene, CDR1 is SGHRS and CDR2 is YFSETQ. The CDR3 is 15 amino acids. The V and J ends lost 1 base and 1 base, in that order; junction bases with no gene match: 3.

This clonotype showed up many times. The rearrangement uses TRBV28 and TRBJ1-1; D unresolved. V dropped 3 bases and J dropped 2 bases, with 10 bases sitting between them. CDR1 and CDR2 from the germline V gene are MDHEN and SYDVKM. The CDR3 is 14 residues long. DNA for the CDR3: TGTGCCAGCAGTTTTGGCCAGCTCAACACTGAAGCTTTCTTT. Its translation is CASSFGQLNTEAFF.

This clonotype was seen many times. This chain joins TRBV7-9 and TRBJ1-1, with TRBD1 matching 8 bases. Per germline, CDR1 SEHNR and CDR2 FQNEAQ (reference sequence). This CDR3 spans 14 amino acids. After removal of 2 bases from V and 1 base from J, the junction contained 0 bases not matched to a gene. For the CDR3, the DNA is TGTGCCAGCAGCTTACAGGGGGCGAACACTGAAGCTTTCTTT. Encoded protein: CASSLQGANTEAFF.

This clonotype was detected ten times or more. CDR3 sequence: CASSYYRDRGTEAFF. The CDR3 nucleotides read TGCGCCAGCAGCTATTACCGGGACAGGGGAACTGAAGCTTTCTTT. The V and J genes are TRBV5-1 and TRBJ1-1, with TRBD1 identical over 10 bases. The CDR3 sequence is 15 residues long. Germline CDR1 and CDR2: SGHRS and YFSETQ. Trimming at V came to 3 bases and at J to 5 bases, leaving 7 bases not matched to a gene.

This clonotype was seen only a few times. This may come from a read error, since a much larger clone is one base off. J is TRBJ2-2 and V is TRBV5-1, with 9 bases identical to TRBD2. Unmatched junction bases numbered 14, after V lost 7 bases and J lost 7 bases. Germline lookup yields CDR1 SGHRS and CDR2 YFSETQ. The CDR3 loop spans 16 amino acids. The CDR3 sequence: CASGSTGGGASGELFF. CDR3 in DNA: TGCGCCAGCGGATCGACTGGCGGGGGGGCGAGCGGGGAGCTGTTTTTT.

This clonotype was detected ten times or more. The CDR3 DNA sequence: TGCAGTGCTAGAGGGCTTACCACCTTCAATGAGCAGTTCTTC. Residues: CSARGLTTFNEQFF. V gene TRBV20-1 combines with J gene TRBJ2-1; D remains ambiguous. Germline V CDR1 and CDR2: DFQATT, SNEGSKA (reference sequence). The CDR3 consists of 14 residues. Trimming pared 1 base from V and 6 bases from J, leaving 13 bases between.

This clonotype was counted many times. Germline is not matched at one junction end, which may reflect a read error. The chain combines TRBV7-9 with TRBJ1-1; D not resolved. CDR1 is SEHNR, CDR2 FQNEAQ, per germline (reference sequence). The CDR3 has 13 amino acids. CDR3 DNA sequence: TGTGCCAGCAGCTTCCCCCCCCCCTTGGAGGTCCCTTTT. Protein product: CASSFPPPLEVPF.

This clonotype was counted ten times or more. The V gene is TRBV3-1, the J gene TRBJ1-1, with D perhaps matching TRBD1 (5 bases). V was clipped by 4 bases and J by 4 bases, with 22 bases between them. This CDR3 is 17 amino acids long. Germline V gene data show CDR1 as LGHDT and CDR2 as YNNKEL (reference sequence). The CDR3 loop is CASSRTGFWRLITEAFF. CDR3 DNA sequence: TGTGCCAGCAGCCGAACAGGATTCTGGCGTTTGATCACTGAAGCTTTCTTT.